The 4 T cell receptor beta chains given below trace back to one sample, sequenced in a study of blood T cells in healthy people across ages. A sample-barcoded 5' primer and a J-beta primer mix were used in a second PCR of about 6 to 11 cycles. TCRdb reprocessed the 5' RACE reads with MiXCR, giving one entry per CDR3 protein. The data show about 1,500,000 distinct CDR3 sequences, with under 30% seen just once and approximately 7.7% held by the top ten. The material sequenced was blood. These receptors all come from a woman between 25 and 40 years old in good health.

This clonotype was observed a handful of times. The rearrangement joins TRBV12-3 or TRBV12-4 to TRBJ2-7; D uncertain. This CDR3 contains 13 residues. With 1 base removed from V and 7 bases from J, the gap between germline ends came to 11 bases. In DNA form, the CDR3 reads TGTGCCAGCAGTTTAGTGGCAGGAGAAGAGCAGTACTTC. Translating gives CASSLVAGEEQYF.

The chain carries TRBV4-2 and TRBJ2-1, with TRBD2 as a possible D gene (6 bases). Germline V gives CDR1 LGHNA, CDR2 YNFKEQ. V lost 2 bases and J lost 6, with 11 bases in between. This CDR3 has 14 residues. The CDR3 loop reads CASSQTGTGNEQFF. The DNA of the CDR3 is TGTGCCAGCAGCCAAACCGGGACTGGCAATGAGCAGTTCTTC.

The chain uses TRBV20-1 and TRBJ2-3; tentatively, D is TRBD2 (6 bases). V lost 6 bases and J lost 4, with 17 bases in between. Germline lookup yields CDR1 DFQATT and CDR2 SNEGSKA (reference sequence). CDR3 length: 14 residues. CDR3 nucleotide sequence: TGCAGTGCGGGAGGTCCGCGTATCGCAGATACGCAGTATTTT. Its translation: CSAGGPRIADTQYF.

The rearrangement uses TRBV12-5 and TRBJ2-5; weak D call: TRBD1 (6 bases). The CDR3 sequence is 17 residues long. The germline V gene has CDR1 LGHNT and CDR2 FRNRAP. V was clipped by 5 bases and J by 0 bases, with 19 bases between them. CDR3 coding DNA: TGTGCTAGTGGTCAGACGCCCCGGACAGTATACCAAGAGACCCAGTACTTC. It codes for CASGQTPRTVYQETQYF.